Presented here are 10 T cell receptor beta chains from one specimen sequenced in a study of T cells after yellow fever vaccination. Each CDR3 protein gets one entry after TCRdb re-called the 5' RACE reads with MiXCR. The sample records over 250,000 distinct CDR3 sequences, approximately 4% being singletons. Specimen: PBMCs, collected 5 days after the yellow fever booster vaccination. These receptors were obtained from a man aged 18 to 30 who received the YFV17D yellow fever vaccine.

The rearrangement joins TRBV21-1 to TRBJ1-1; the table calls TRBD1, which could not be checked here. TRBV21-1 is noted as a pseudogene. This CDR3 spans 15 amino acids. The chain's CDR3 is CASSKGGGANTEAFF. The CDR3 DNA is TGTGCCAGCAGCAAAGGTGGGGGGGCGAACACTGAAGCTTTCTTT.

This clonotype was picked up many times. V gene TRBV9 combines with J gene TRBJ2-1, with D unclear. V was pared by 4 bases and J by 6 bases, with 20 bases between. The CDR3 totals 16 residues. CDR1 and CDR2 from the germline V gene are SGDLS and YYNGEE. The CDR3 sequence is CASSPWGPQSINEQFF. The CDR3, as DNA: TGTGCCAGCAGCCCGTGGGGTCCGCAGTCGATCAATGAGCAGTTCTTC.

This chain links TRBV6-6 with TRBJ2-7; D gene ambiguous. From germline, CDR1 is MNHNY and CDR2 SVGAGI (reference sequence). The CDR3 covers 15 residues. Trimming left V 2 bases short and J 0 bases short, with 11 bases between. The CDR3 DNA sequence: TGTGCCAGCAGTTACGATGGCCAAAGCTCCTACGAGCAGTACGTC. Its translation is CASSYDGQSSYEQYV.

This clonotype was counted a few times. This chain uses TRBV18 with TRBJ2-7, with D perhaps being TRBD1 or TRBD2 (6 bases each). Germline V gene sequence: CDR1 KGHSH, CDR2 LQKENI. The V end was cut by 0 bases, the J end by 6 bases, with 18 bases between. This CDR3 comprises 16 residues. DNA for the CDR3: TGTGCCAGCTCACCACCCGGTGCCCAGGGGAGGCGCGAGCAGTACGTC. Protein: CASSPPGAQGRREQYV.

The sample holds a few counts of this clonotype. This sequence joins TRBV12-3 or TRBV12-4 and TRBJ2-3; 9 bases line up with TRBD2. Germline trimming cut 3 bases from V and 1 base from J; bases unmatched to any gene: 11. This CDR3 contains 18 residues. The CDR3 region is CASSFLAGWIWGTDTQYF. Written as DNA, the CDR3 is TGTGCCAGCAGTTTTCTAGCGGGGTGGATATGGGGCACAGATACGCAGTATTTT.

This clonotype has more than one count but fewer than ten. The chain has TRBV9 and TRBJ1-2, with 8 bases that match TRBD1. With 4 bases clipped from V and 0 bases from J, the junction kept 2 bases outside the gene matches. CDR3 length equals 14 residues. Germline loops: CDR1 SGDLS, CDR2 YYNGEE. The CDR3 loop is CASSSTGANYGYTF. The CDR3 DNA reads TGTGCCAGCAGCTCGACAGGGGCTAACTATGGCTACACCTTC.

The rearrangement uses TRBV19 and TRBJ1-1; a possible D gene is TRBD1 (6 bases). V was cut by 0 bases and J by 5 bases, with 10 bases left in between. In germline, CDR1 is LNHDA, CDR2 SQIVND (reference sequence). The CDR3 totals 14 residues. This CDR3 is CASSIENRATEAFF. The CDR3 region has the DNA TGTGCCAGTAGTATAGAGAACAGGGCGACTGAAGCTTTCTTT.

The genes are TRBV7-8 and TRBJ2-1; D might be TRBD1 (6 bases). Germline-derived CDR1 and CDR2 are SGHVS and FQNEAQ. The CDR3 runs 14 residues. Trimming took 6 bases from V and 9 from J, leaving 18 bases between them. The CDR3 region has the DNA TGTGCCAGCAGTAACACAGGGCGCTGGGTTGAGCAGTTCTTC. It codes for CASSNTGRWVEQFF.

This clonotype occurred many times. The rearrangement links TRBV29-1 to TRBJ1-4; 7 bases line up with TRBD1. The CDR3 runs 14 residues. CDR1 is SQVTM and CDR2 is ANQGSEA in the germline V gene. V gave up 6 bases and J gave up 12 bases; unmatched junction bases: 16. The CDR3 protein is CSVVTDRSAGQLFF. The CDR3 nucleotides are TGCAGCGTAGTGACGGACAGGAGTGCGGGACAACTGTTTTTT.

This clonotype was counted ten times or more. The chain combines TRBV7-2 with TRBJ2-6, with 9 bases aligning to TRBD1. This CDR3 spans 19 amino acids. Germline lookup yields CDR1 SGHTA and CDR2 FQGNSA. J lost 1 base, V lost 4 bases, and 11 bases had no gene match. The CDR3 bases are TGTGCCAGCAGCTCCATGAGGGGGGACAGGGAGTCTGGGGCCAACGTCCTGACTTTC. Translated: CASSSMRGDRESGANVLTF. The whole variable domain, filled in from reference TRBV7-2 and TRBJ2-6, reads GAGVSQSPSNKVTEKGKDVELRCDPISGHTALYWYRQSLGQGLEFLIYFQGNSAPDKSGLPSDRFSAERTGGSVSTLTIQRTQQEDSAVYLCASSSMRGDRESGANVLTFGAGSRLTVL.